These 10 T cell receptor beta chains originate from one sample sequenced in a study of blood T cell repertoires in COVID-19. Clones were sequenced by immunoSEQ multiplex PCR, and TCRdb holds only the in-frame ones, with some missing. The data show hundreds of thousands of clones, under 85% seen once. Sequencing was performed on peripheral blood. The receptors were gathered from a woman in her thirties with COVID-19, enrolled during active disease.

This chain connects TRBV28 to TRBJ1-2, with 8 bases matching TRBD1. The J segment lost 4 bases and the V segment lost 6 bases, leaving 4 bases of the junction unmatched. Germline assignment: CDR1 MDHEN and CDR2 SYDVKM. The CDR3 consists of 13 residues. DNA of the CDR3: TGTGCCAGCAGATCTGGGACAGGCTATGGCTACACCTTC. The encoded protein is CASRSGTGYGYTF.

This sequence joins TRBV4-3 and TRBJ2-1, with D possibly being TRBD2 (5 bases). Germline V gives CDR1 LGHNA, CDR2 YSLEER. The V and J ends lost 11 bases and 0 bases respectively, with 17 bases between them. The CDR3 runs 15 residues. The CDR3 coding sequence is TGCGCCGCTCGAGGAGAGGGTTTCTCCTACAATGAGCAGTTCTTC. Amino acids: CAARGEGFSYNEQFF.

This clone was observed a single time. The J gene is TRBJ2-2, the V gene TRBV6-5; D not resolved. Germline CDR1 and CDR2: MNHEY and SVGAGI. This CDR3 spans 10 amino acids. Deletions cut 7 bases from V and 7 bases from J, with 4 bases between. The CDR3, as DNA: TGTGCCAGCACCGGCGGGGAGCTGTTTTTT. Its protein is CASTGGELFF.

J is TRBJ2-3 and V is TRBV9; D is unresolved. This CDR3 is built from 14 residues. Deletions cut 0 bases from V and 2 bases from J, with 7 bases between. Germline CDR1 reads SGDLS; CDR2 reads YYNGEE. The CDR3 loop is CASSVGSITDTQYF. The CDR3 DNA follows: TGTGCCAGCAGCGTAGGGAGCATCACAGATACGCAGTATTTT.

V gene TRBV20-1 combines with J gene TRBJ1-5; D is unresolved. Per the germline V gene, CDR1 is DFQATT and CDR2 is SNEGSKA (reference sequence). This CDR3 spans 11 amino acids. V lost 3 bases to trimming and J lost 6 bases, with 6 bases between them. CDR3: CSASSGQPQHF. CDR3 sequence (DNA): TGCAGTGCTAGCTCGGGTCAGCCCCAGCATTTT.

This chain links TRBV9 with TRBJ2-3; unclear D gene. Germline CDR1 is SGDLS and CDR2 is YYNGEE. The CDR3 has 16 residues. Trimming stripped 0 bases from V and 0 bases from J, with 11 bases between. The CDR3 nucleotides read TGTGCCAGCAGCGTAGGACTGAGCTCTAGCACAGATACGCAGTATTTT. Translation gives CASSVGLSSSTDTQYF.

V and J are TRBV3-1 (or the pseudogene TRBV3-2) and TRBJ2-1, with 7 bases lining up with TRBD1. With 5 bases clipped from V and 4 bases from J, the junction kept 8 bases outside the gene matches. The CDR3 spans 15 residues. CDR1 is LGHDT and CDR2 is YNNKEL in the germline V gene (reference sequence). The DNA for the CDR3 is TGTGCCAGCAGCGAGGGACAGCAGATTTACAATGAGCAGTTCTTC. This codes for CASSEGQQIYNEQFF.

CDR3: CASSRDWGYEQYF. The CDR3 DNA is TGTGCCAGCAGCCGGGACTGGGGCTACGAGCAGTACTTC. The V call is TRBV6-5, the J call TRBJ2-7, with a weak D call TRBD2 (6 bases). Trimming left V 6 bases short and J 3 bases short, with 12 bases between. Germline V lookup: CDR1 MNHEY, CDR2 SVGAGI. This CDR3 contains 13 residues.

The sample holds a few counts of this clone. This sequence joins TRBV6-7 and TRBJ1-2; 9 bases map to TRBD1. TRBV6-7 is known as an ORF, though its function is uncertain. The CDR3 is 15 amino acids. Trimming took 0 bases from V and 7 from J; bases not matched to a gene: 6. DNA of the CDR3: TGTGCCAGCAGTTACTCCCCCGGGACAGGGCCTGGCTACACCTTC. Translated: CASSYSPGTGPGYTF.

This clone was observed once. This chain joins TRBV2 and TRBJ1-5, with 7 bases identical to TRBD1. CDR1 is SNHLY and CDR2 is FYNNEI in the germline V gene. This CDR3 region has 14 residues. V was clipped by 5 bases and J by 5 bases; unmatched bases: 6. The DNA of the CDR3 is TGTGCCAGCAGTCCCGACAGGGACCATCAGCCCCAGCATTTT. It translates to CASSPDRDHQPQHF.